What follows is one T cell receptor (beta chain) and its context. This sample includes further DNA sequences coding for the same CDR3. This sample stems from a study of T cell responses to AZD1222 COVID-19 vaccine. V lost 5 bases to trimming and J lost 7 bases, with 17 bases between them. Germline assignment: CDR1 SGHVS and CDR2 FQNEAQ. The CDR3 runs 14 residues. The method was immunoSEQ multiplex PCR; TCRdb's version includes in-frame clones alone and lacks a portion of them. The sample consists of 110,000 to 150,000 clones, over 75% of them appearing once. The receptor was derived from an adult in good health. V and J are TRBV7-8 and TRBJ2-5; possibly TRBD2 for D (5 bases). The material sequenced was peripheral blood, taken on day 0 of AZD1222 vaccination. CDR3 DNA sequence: TGTGCCAGCAGCGGAGGTCCCCTGGTTGGGACCCAGTACTTC. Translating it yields CASSGGPLVGTQYF.